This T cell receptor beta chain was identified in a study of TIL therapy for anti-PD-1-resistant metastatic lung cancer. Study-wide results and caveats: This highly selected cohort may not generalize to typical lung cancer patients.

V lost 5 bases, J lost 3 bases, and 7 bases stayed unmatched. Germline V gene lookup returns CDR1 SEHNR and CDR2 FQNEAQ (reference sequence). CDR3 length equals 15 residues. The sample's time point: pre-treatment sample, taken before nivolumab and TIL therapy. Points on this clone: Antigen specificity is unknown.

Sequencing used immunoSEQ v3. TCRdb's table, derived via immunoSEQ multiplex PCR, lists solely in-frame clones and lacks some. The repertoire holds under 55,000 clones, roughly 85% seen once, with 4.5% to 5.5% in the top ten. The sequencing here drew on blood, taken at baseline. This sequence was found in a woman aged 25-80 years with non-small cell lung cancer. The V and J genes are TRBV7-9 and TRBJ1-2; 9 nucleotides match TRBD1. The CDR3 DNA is TGTGCCAGCAGCACTGGACAGGGGAATGACTATGGCTACACCTTC. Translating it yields CASSTGQGNDYGYTF.